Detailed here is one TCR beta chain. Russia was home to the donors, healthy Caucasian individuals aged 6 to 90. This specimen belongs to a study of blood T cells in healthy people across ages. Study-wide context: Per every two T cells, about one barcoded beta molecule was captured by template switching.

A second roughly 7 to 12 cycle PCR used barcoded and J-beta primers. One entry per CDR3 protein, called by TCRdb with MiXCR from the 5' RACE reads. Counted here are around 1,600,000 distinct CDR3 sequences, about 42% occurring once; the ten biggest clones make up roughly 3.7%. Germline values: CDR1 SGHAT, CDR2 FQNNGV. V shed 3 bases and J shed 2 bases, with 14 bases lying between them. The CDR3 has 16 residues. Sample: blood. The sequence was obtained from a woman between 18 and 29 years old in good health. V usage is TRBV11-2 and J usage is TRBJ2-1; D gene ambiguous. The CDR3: CASSFMAGTTYNEQFF. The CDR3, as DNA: TGTGCCAGCAGCTTTATGGCAGGAACTACCTACAATGAGCAGTTCTTC. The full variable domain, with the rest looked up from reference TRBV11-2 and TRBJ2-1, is EAGVAQSPRYKIIEKRQSVAFWCNPISGHATLYWYQQILGQGPKLLIQFQNNGVVDDSQLPKDRFSAERLKGVDSTLKIQPAKLEDSAVYLCASSFMAGTTYNEQFFGPGTRLTVL.